There are a few counts of the clone carrying this TCR beta chain. This sample is drawn from a study of blood T cell repertoires in COVID-19. Authors' data handling: Quantification of nucleated cells was approximated via reference gene primer amplification. Clones were read by immunoSEQ multiplex PCR, and TCRdb kept only the in-frame ones, dropping some. Clonal size and the V and J genes are those of that table, whereas D and trimming came from the DNA. The table lists roughly 250,000 clones, around nine tenths of them singletons, with around 2% in the top ten. Material: peripheral blood. The TCR comes from a woman between 40 and 55 years old who had recovered from COVID-19.

CDR3 region: CASSIGRGRAEAFF. CDR3 nucleotides: TGTGCCAGTAGTATAGGTAGGGGGAGGGCTGAAGCTTTCTTT. V is TRBV19 and J is TRBJ1-1; D might be TRBD1 (6 bases). CDR1 is LNHDA, CDR2 SQIVND, per germline (reference sequence). The V gene lost 1 base and the J gene lost 6 bases, with 12 bases spanning the gap. This CDR3 has 14 amino acids.